A single sample gave rise to the 27 T cell receptor beta chains below, sequenced in a study of T cell repertoires in cytomegalovirus infection. In TCRdb, the reads were re-called with MiXCR into one record per CDR3 protein. The table shows under 800,000 distinct CDR3 sequences, with 20% to 25% occurring only once. Sequences were obtained from CD8+ T cells from PBMCs. Receptors originate from a human donor in good health (CMV status not recorded). Some clones in this sample may be carry-over from other donors' samples.

Details on this clonotype: A much larger clone lies one base from this, so it may be a read error. The chain uses TRBV6-2 or TRBV6-3 and TRBJ2-6, with D possibly being TRBD1 (6 bases). CDR1 and CDR2 (germline): MNHEY, SVGEGT. The CDR3 runs 16 residues. The CDR3 DNA follows: TGTACCAGCACCCCCGACAGGTACTCTGGGGCCAACGTCCTGACTTTC. Translating gives CTSTPDRYSGANVLTF.

This clonotype was recorded at least ten times. This chain uses TRBV7-2 with TRBJ1-1, with D hard to call. The CDR3 extends over 17 amino acids. CDR1 and CDR2 from the germline V gene are SGHTA and FQGNSA. Trimming left V 3 bases short and J 0 bases short, with 17 bases between. CDR3 sequence reads: CASSFSRNYYMNTEAFF. CDR3 DNA: TGTGCCAGCAGCTTTTCCAGAAACTATTACATGAACACTGAAGCTTTCTTT.

This chain connects TRBV20-1 to TRBJ1-5; D is perhaps TRBD1 (5 bases). CDR1 is DFQATT and CDR2 is SNEGSKA in the germline V gene (reference sequence). The V gene lost 0 bases and the J gene lost 4 bases, with 13 bases spanning the gap. The CDR3 totals 15 residues. The CDR3 DNA follows: TGCAGTGCTAGAGATCCGACAGAGGTGAATCAGCCCCAGCATTTT. Translated, it gives CSARDPTEVNQPQHF.

The chain has TRBV6-8 and TRBJ1-3; tentatively, D is TRBD1 (6 bases). The CDR3 consists of 17 residues. The V gene's germline CDR1 is MNHGY and CDR2 SAAAGT. The V and J ends lost 5 bases and 0 bases respectively, with 17 bases between them. The CDR3 region has the DNA TGTGCCAGCAGTAACCCTTGGACAGAGGGCTCTGGAAACACCATATATTTT. Its translation is CASSNPWTEGSGNTIYF.

DNA for the CDR3: TGTGCCAGCAGCTGGGGAGGGCAGGGCAATCAGCCCCAGCATTTT. This sequence encodes CASSWGGQGNQPQHF. The rearrangement uses TRBV27 and TRBJ1-5; D is uncertain. The V end lost 6 bases, the J end lost 2 bases, and 14 bases lay between the germline ends. The CDR3 covers 15 residues. CDR1 is MNHEY, CDR2 SMNVEV, per germline (reference sequence).

This chain joins TRBV10-3 and TRBJ2-5; 13 positions agree with TRBD2. CDR3 size: 15 residues. With V trimmed by 6 bases and J by 5 bases, 6 bases remained unmatched. Germline lookup yields CDR1 ENHRY and CDR2 SYGVKD. In DNA form, the CDR3 reads TGTGCCATCAGAAGGACTAGCGGGGGCGGGGAGACCCAGTACTTC. Protein product: CAIRRTSGGGETQYF.

This clonotype was seen a handful of times. This rearrangement joins TRBV15 to TRBJ1-5, with 11 bases identical to TRBD1. The junction had 6 bases not matched to a gene; V was cut back by 5 bases and J by 6 bases. This CDR3 comprises 15 residues. Germline CDR1 is LNHNV and CDR2 is YYDKDF (reference sequence). CDR3 loop: CATSPDRGRGQPQHF. The CDR3 DNA reads as TGTGCCACCAGCCCGGACAGGGGGCGCGGTCAGCCCCAGCATTTT.

This clonotype appeared a few times. This chain uses TRBV5-5 with TRBJ2-7; unclear D gene. The germline gives CDR1 SGHKS, CDR2 YYEKEE (reference sequence). The germline V and J ends were trimmed by 2 bases and 4 bases, with 16 bases remaining between them. This CDR3 has 15 residues. CDR3 in amino acids: CASSFRSAQLYEQYV. The CDR3 DNA is TGTGCCAGCAGCTTCAGGTCCGCGCAGCTTTACGAGCAGTACGTC.

The chain couples TRBV6-5 to TRBJ2-1; D might be TRBD1 (5 bases). Germline V gives CDR1 MNHEY, CDR2 SVGAGI. The CDR3 consists of 15 residues. Deletions cut 0 bases from V and 8 bases from J, with 14 bases between. CDR3 sequence: CASSYSPGFHDEQFF. The CDR3 DNA follows: TGTGCCAGCAGTTACTCACCAGGGTTTCACGATGAGCAGTTCTTC.

The V call is TRBV19, the J call TRBJ1-1; unclear D gene. Trimming removed 6 bases at V and 0 bases at J, with 11 bases between. The CDR3 has 14 amino acids. CDR1 is LNHDA, CDR2 SQIVND, per germline (reference sequence). CDR3 region: CASRTPNVNTEAFF. CDR3 DNA: TGTGCCAGTAGGACCCCGAACGTGAACACTGAAGCTTTCTTT.

This clonotype was counted a few times. J is TRBJ2-3 and V is TRBV7-3; possibly TRBD2 for D (5 bases). Trimming took 6 bases from V and 6 from J, leaving 13 bases between them. In germline, CDR1 is SGHTA, CDR2 FQGTGA. The CDR3 is 13 residues long. CDR3 nucleotides: TGTGCCAGCAGGGACTCTAGGCGGGATACGCAGTATTTT. Translating gives CASRDSRRDTQYF.

The sample holds many counts of this clonotype. The V gene is TRBV28, the J gene TRBJ2-2; D might be TRBD1 (6 bases). This CDR3 contains 16 residues. From germline, CDR1 is MDHEN and CDR2 SYDVKM. Trimming left V 3 bases short and J 3 bases short, with 14 bases between. CDR3 nucleotides: TGTGCCAGCAGTTTTTTGGGGGCGCCGGACACCGGGGAGCTGTTTTTT. Its translation is CASSFLGAPDTGELFF.

Comments on this clonotype: A read error may explain this, as a much larger clone is one base away. V and J are TRBV27 and TRBJ2-1, with 7 positions matching TRBD2. Germline CDR1 reads MNHEY; CDR2 reads SMNVEV (reference sequence). The CDR3 is 14 residues long. The V gene end was trimmed by 7 bases and the J gene end by 0 bases; junction bases not matched to a gene: 3. The CDR3 sequence is CASTSGGSYNEQFF. The DNA for the CDR3 is TGTGCCAGCACCTCGGGGGGCTCCTACAATGAGCAGTTCTTC.

The chain employs TRBV20-1 and TRBJ2-7; weak D call: TRBD2 (6 bases). CDR3 length: 13 residues. V was clipped by 4 bases and J by 3 bases, with 13 bases between them. Germline values: CDR1 DFQATT, CDR2 SNEGSKA (reference sequence). The CDR3 sequence is CSATLDSGYEQYF. CDR3 sequence (DNA): TGCAGTGCTACCCTGGATAGCGGCTACGAGCAGTACTTC.

The sample holds many counts of this clonotype. The V gene is TRBV7-9, the J gene TRBJ2-7, with 10 nucleotides matching TRBD1. Trimming at V came to 2 bases and at J to 2 bases, leaving 6 bases not matched to a gene. Germline-derived CDR1 and CDR2 are SEHNR and FQNEAQ (reference sequence). The CDR3 extends over 16 amino acids. The CDR3 DNA reads TGTGCCAGCAGCTTATTTGGGACAGGGGTAACCTACGAGCAGTACGTC. Protein sequence: CASSLFGTGVTYEQYV.

In this sample, this clonotype turned up many times. V gene TRBV6-1 combines with J gene TRBJ1-1; maybe TRBD1 (5 bases). This CDR3 has 14 amino acids. The V end lost 1 base, the J end lost 3 bases, and 9 bases lay between the germline ends. The germline CDR1 and CDR2 sequences are MNHNS and SASEGT. The chain's CDR3 is CASSEVGEYTEAFF. Written as DNA, the CDR3 is TGTGCCAGCAGTGAAGTAGGGGAGTACACTGAAGCTTTCTTT.

This clonotype was detected a few times. The V gene is TRBV5-4, the J gene TRBJ2-7, with 7 bases fitting TRBD1. From germline, CDR1 is SGHNT and CDR2 YYREEE (reference sequence). J was trimmed by 7 bases and V by 5 bases; bases with no gene match: 9. The CDR3 is 13 residues long. The CDR3, as DNA: TGTGCCAGCAGACGGGACAGTGGTCTTGAGCAGTACTTC. Protein product: CASRRDSGLEQYF.

This clonotype came up many times. The CDR3 region has the DNA TGTGCCAGCAGTTATTTTGGGGATAATGAGCAGTTCTTC. This encodes CASSYFGDNEQFF. This rearrangement joins TRBV6-5 to TRBJ2-1, with D uncertain. Deletions cut 3 bases from V and 7 bases from J, with 10 bases between. CDR3 size: 13 residues. CDR1 and CDR2 (germline): MNHEY, SVGAGI.

V gene TRBV7-9 combines with J gene TRBJ2-5; the match to TRBD1 covers 7 bases. The germline V gene has CDR1 SEHNR and CDR2 FQNEAQ (reference sequence). V gave up 3 bases and J gave up 4 bases; unmatched junction bases: 5. The CDR3 contains 14 residues. The CDR3 region is CASSFNRGLETQYF. The CDR3 DNA reads as TGTGCCAGCAGCTTCAACAGGGGATTAGAGACCCAGTACTTC.

The rearrangement joins TRBV7-9 to TRBJ1-3; D perhaps matches TRBD1 (5 bases). Trimming left V 7 bases short and J 0 bases short, with 13 bases between. Germline CDR1 is SEHNR and CDR2 is FQNEAQ (reference sequence). This CDR3 has 15 residues. The CDR3 region has the DNA TGTGCCAGCACCCAGGGCCTGAGCTCTGGAAACACCATATATTTT. Its translation is CASTQGLSSGNTIYF.

This clonotype was recorded at least ten times. The chain joins TRBV7-2 to TRBJ2-5, with D perhaps TRBD1 (5 bases). CDR1 SGHTA and CDR2 FQGNSA come from the germline V gene. V was clipped by 2 bases and J by 0 bases, with 13 bases between them. The CDR3 consists of 16 residues. This CDR3 is CASSLREQEYQETQYF. CDR3 bases: TGTGCCAGCAGCTTAAGAGAACAGGAGTACCAAGAGACCCAGTACTTC.

The chain carries TRBV19 and TRBJ1-1; possible D gene TRBD1, 5 bases. The CDR3 length is 13 residues. V dropped 7 bases and J dropped 1 base, with 10 bases sitting between them. Per germline, CDR1 LNHDA and CDR2 SQIVND (reference sequence). This CDR3 is CASTSTENTEAFF. In DNA form, the CDR3 reads TGTGCCAGTACATCGACAGAGAACACTGAAGCTTTCTTT.

V and J are TRBV2 and TRBJ1-6; TRBD1 matches 7 bases. This CDR3 contains 16 residues. Trimming cost V 2 bases and J 7 bases; bases outside gene matches: 8. Germline CDR1 is SNHLY and CDR2 is FYNNEI. CDR3 loop: CASSELLTGKNSPLHF. CDR3 coding DNA: TGTGCCAGCAGTGAATTACTGACAGGGAAAAATTCACCCCTCCACTTT.

This clonotype was observed a few times. The genes are TRBV5-1 and TRBJ2-1, with D uncertain. The CDR3 is 11 amino acids. V was pared by 6 bases and J by 5 bases, with 6 bases between. The germline gives CDR1 SGHRS, CDR2 YFSETQ. The CDR3, as DNA: TGCGCCAGCACTAACAACAATGAGCAGTTCTTC. It encodes CASTNNNEQFF.

The rearrangement links TRBV7-2 to TRBJ2-1; 9 bases line up with TRBD2. CDR1 and CDR2 (germline): SGHTA, FQGNSA. Trimming cost V 2 bases and J 4 bases; bases outside gene matches: 6. The CDR3 has 16 amino acids. The CDR3 region has the DNA TGTGCCAGCAGCTTATTCGGTAGCGGGGGTTACAATGAGCAGTTCTTC. Translated, it gives CASSLFGSGGYNEQFF.

This clonotype has just a few counts. The rearrangement joins TRBV15 to TRBJ2-5; 8 bases line up with TRBD1. The CDR3 runs to 16 residues. Germline-derived CDR1 and CDR2 are LNHNV and YYDKDF (reference sequence). The V segment lost 4 bases and the J segment 0 bases; nucleotides outside the gene matches: 7. CDR3 sequence reads: CATSTLDREYQETQYF. As DNA, the CDR3 is TGTGCCACCAGCACCCTGGACAGGGAGTACCAAGAGACCCAGTACTTC.

This clonotype has more than one count but fewer than ten. The J gene is TRBJ2-7, the V gene TRBV7-8, with 8 bases matching TRBD1. Trimming at V came to 1 base and at J to 3 bases, leaving 5 bases not matched to a gene. The germline V gene has CDR1 SGHVS and CDR2 FQNEAQ. The CDR3 totals 15 residues. CDR3 loop: CASSLDRGKGYEQYF. DNA for the CDR3: TGTGCCAGCAGCTTAGACAGGGGGAAAGGCTACGAGCAGTACTTC.